This is a list of T cell receptor beta chains from one sample in a study of human T cells and chemical hapten exposure. TCRdb reanalysed the RACE reads using MiXCR and keeps one entry per CDR3 protein. This table holds about 48,000 distinct CDR3 sequences, about 10% found once. The starting material was whole blood, obtained in connection with sensitization to the hapten diphenylcyclopropenone (DPC). The receptor source for this set is a middle-aged woman with alopecia areata. Some clones in this sample may be carry-over from other donors' samples. Both conserved end residues are part of each CDR3.

TRBV29-1,CSFRDSRGYTF
TRBV27,CASSLREGANVLTF
TRBV9,CASSESGATDTQYF
TRBV20-1,CSASPSGSSTDTQYF
TRBV7-2,CASTLVLDTQYF
TRBV11-2,CASSSVAGRTGNLETQYF
TRBV4-1,CASSQPADSGNTIYF
TRBV5-6,CASSLRTQGSSYNSPLHF
TRBV7-2,CASRRTGSADTQYF
TRBV7-9,CASSQVGVDTQYF
TRBV5-5,CASSLLQGVTDSQYF
TRBV12-5,CASGLETTGDWVYEQYF
TRBV3-1,CASSRSGQVFNGYTF
TRBV20-1,CSARGGTENEKLFF
TRBV18,CASSPGTASLGTEAFF
TRBV12-3/TRBV12-4,CATKGPFSSGNTIYF
TRBV28,CASRPRDLQETQYF
TRBV12-3/TRBV12-4,CASSPTGGKQPQHF
TRBV20-1,CSASNSSYGYTF
TRBV12-3/TRBV12-4,CASSLGQGSDEQFF
TRBV20-1,CSGAALRHLHF
TRBV2,CASSDGTGVDYGYTF
TRBV7-8,CASSLREQETQYF
TRBV6-1,CASTNDGTPEAFF
TRBV11-1,CASSPAPGHFPGGANVLTF
TRBV20-1,CSAWGRMNTEAFF
TRBV28,CASSLTSGGYREQFF
TRBV7-6,CASSLGAYNSPLHF
TRBV29-1,CSVEGPSSYNEQFF
TRBV7-3,CASSLSGGRQETQYF
TRBV20-1,CSATDSGQGGSPLHF
TRBV18,CASSPYNEQFF
TRBV5-1,CASTNPERDEQFF
TRBV29-1,CSVDSPPLGEQYF
TRBV14,CASSQRGSNQPQHF
TRBV28,CASSSGGEAFF
TRBV28,CASSSGNSRGAYEQYF
TRBV6-6,CASSPPGTDTQYF
TRBV7-6,CASSHLRGSLNTGELFF
TRBV20-1,CSASKTGTWETQYF
TRBV6-2/TRBV6-3,CASSYPGYSNQPQHF
TRBV2,CASSYRGQDGYTF
TRBV6-6,CASSYLTGNSPLHF
TRBV7-2,CASSLQGALAYEQYF
TRBV7-3,CASSEHDLETQYF
TRBV3-1,CASSHMGGRVNGYTF
TRBV4-1,CASSQETGSPTEAFF
TRBV20-1,CSARVASGGYEQFF